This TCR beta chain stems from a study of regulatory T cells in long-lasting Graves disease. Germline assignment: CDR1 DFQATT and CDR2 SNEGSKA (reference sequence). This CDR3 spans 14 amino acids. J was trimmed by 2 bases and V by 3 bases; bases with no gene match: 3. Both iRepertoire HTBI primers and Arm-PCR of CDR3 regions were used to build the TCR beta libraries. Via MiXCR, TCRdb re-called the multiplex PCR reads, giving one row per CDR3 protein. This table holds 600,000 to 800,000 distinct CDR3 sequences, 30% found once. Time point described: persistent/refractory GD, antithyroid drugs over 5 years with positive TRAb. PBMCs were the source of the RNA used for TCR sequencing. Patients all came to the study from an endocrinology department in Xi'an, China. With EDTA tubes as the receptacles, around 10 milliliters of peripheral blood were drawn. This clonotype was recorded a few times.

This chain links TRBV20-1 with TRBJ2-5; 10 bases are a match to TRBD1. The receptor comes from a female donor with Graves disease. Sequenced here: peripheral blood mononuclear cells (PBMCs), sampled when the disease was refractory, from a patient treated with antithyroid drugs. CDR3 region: CSASRTGGQETQYF. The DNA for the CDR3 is TGCAGTGCTAGCCGGACAGGGGGTCAAGAGACCCAGTACTTC.